The T cell receptor (beta chain) described here comes from a study of blood T cell repertoires in COVID-19. A remark on this clone: The same CDR3 can be traced to other DNA sequences in this sample.

The length of the CDR3 is 13 residues. Germline CDR1 is MGHRA and CDR2 is YSYEKL. V dropped 4 bases and J dropped 4 bases, with 8 bases sitting between them. This table comes from immunoSEQ multiplex PCR, and its TCRdb copy is limited to in-frame clones, with some not included. The repertoire holds about 150,000 clones, around 80% seen once, with about 6% in the top ten. The specimen sequenced was PBMCs or T cells enriched from blood (not recorded which). J is TRBJ1-5 and V is TRBV4-1; possible D gene TRBD1, 6 bases. The TCR comes from a woman aged 45-60 years who had recovered from COVID-19. The DNA for the CDR3 is TGCGCCAGCAGCCTACAGGGTAATCAGCCCCAGCATTTT. Translated, it gives CASSLQGNQPQHF.